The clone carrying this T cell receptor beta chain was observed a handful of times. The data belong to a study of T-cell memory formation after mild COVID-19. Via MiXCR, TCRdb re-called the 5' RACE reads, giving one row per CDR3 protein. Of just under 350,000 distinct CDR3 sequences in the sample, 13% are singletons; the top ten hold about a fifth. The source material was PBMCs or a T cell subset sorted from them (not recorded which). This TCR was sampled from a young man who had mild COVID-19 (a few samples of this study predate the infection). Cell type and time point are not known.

The CDR3 DNA is TGTGCCAGCAGCTACTTGGGGGGCACAGATACGCAGTATTTT. Protein product: CASSYLGGTDTQYF. The chain carries TRBV9 and TRBJ2-3; the D call may be TRBD1 or TRBD2 (5 bases each). V was shortened by 4 bases and J by 1 base, with 10 bases between the two germline ends. This CDR3 comprises 14 residues. The germline V gene has CDR1 SGDLS and CDR2 YYNGEE.